The 4 T cell receptor beta chains below come from one sample, sequenced in a study of control samples from healthy donors and cancer patients. The table came from immunoSEQ multiplex PCR; TCRdb's copy has only in-frame clones and leaves some out. The table records some 120,000 clones, around 87% of them present only once. Material for sequencing was blood. The receptor set was obtained from a man aged 40-49 years in good health.

In its sample, this clone was seen once. The J gene is TRBJ1-2, the V gene TRBV25-1, with D perhaps matching TRBD1 (5 bases). Trimming cost V 3 bases and J 1 base, with 21 bases left between them. This CDR3 region has 18 residues. Germline V gene lookup returns CDR1 MGHDK and CDR2 SYGVNS. CDR3: CASSDAGGPSGLNYGYTF. CDR3 bases: TGTGCCAGCAGTGATGCGGGGGGACCTTCGGGGCTTAACTATGGCTACACCTTC.

The rearrangement links TRBV25-1 to TRBJ2-1; the D gene is possibly TRBD1 (5 bases). Germline CDR1 reads MGHDK; CDR2 reads SYGVNS. CDR3 length: 15 residues. V was shortened by 1 base and J by 0 bases, with 7 bases between the two germline ends. The CDR3 is CASSEFRASYNEQFF. The CDR3 nucleotides read TGTGCCAGCAGTGAATTCAGGGCCTCCTACAATGAGCAGTTCTTC.

The chain links TRBV7-8 to TRBJ2-1; D is perhaps TRBD2 (7 bases). With 9 bases removed from V and 7 bases from J, the gap between germline ends came to 13 bases. Germline V gene data show CDR1 as SGHVS and CDR2 as FQNEAQ. CDR3 length: 12 amino acids. CDR3 nucleotides: TGTGCCAGTCGAGGGGGGGAGAATGAGCAGTTCTTC. Translated, it gives CASRGGENEQFF.

This clone was counted only a few times. V is TRBV11-2 and J is TRBJ2-2, with TRBD1 as a possible D gene (5 bases). The V and J ends lost 3 bases and 4 bases respectively, with 9 bases between them. Germline-derived CDR1 and CDR2 are SGHAT and FQNNGV. CDR3 length: 14 amino acids. The CDR3, as DNA: TGTGCCAGCAGCTTCAGGGCTCTCACCGGGGAGCTGTTTTTT. It is translated as CASSFRALTGELFF.